Here is one TCR beta chain with its context. The read stops 3 residues short of the end of the CDR3; the missing end is completed from the germline J gene. These data come from a study of T cells in women clearing cervical HPV infection. Libraries were prepared by immunoSEQ multiplex PCR; TCRdb keeps only in-frame clonotypes and omits some of them. This repertoire includes 36,000 or so clones. CDR3 length equals 12 residues. Losses at the gene ends were 8 bases for V and 3 bases for J; bases not matched to a gene: 4. In germline, CDR1 is MNHEY, CDR2 SVGEGT. What was sequenced was blood buffy coat. This rearrangement joins TRBV6-2 or TRBV6-3 to TRBJ2-7, with 7 bases identical to TRBD1. The origin of this receptor is a woman aged 18 to 75 with a cervical HPV16 infection that either progressed to CIN3+ or cleared (not recorded which). The CDR3 sequence is CASYRTGYEQYF. The covered CDR3 bases are TGTGCCAGCTATAGGACAGGCTACGAG.